This T cell receptor (beta chain) stems from a study of shared clonotypes between healthy human individuals. This CDR3 has 15 residues. Germline loops: CDR1 LNHNV, CDR2 YYDKDF (reference sequence). The V and J ends lost 0 bases and 7 bases respectively, with 13 bases between them. Sequenced by immunoSEQ multiplex PCR; TCRdb stores in-frame clones only, minus some. This table has approximately 620,000 clones, about 96% appearing once. V gene TRBV15 combines with J gene TRBJ2-1, with D possibly matching TRBD2 (6 bases). The sequence was collected from a young woman in good health. Sequencing was done on a sample of naive CD4+ T cells sorted from blood. This sample's subset: CD45RA+ positively selected. The CDR3: CATSRDGGDSNEQFF. For the CDR3, the DNA is TGTGCCACCAGCAGAGACGGGGGAGATTCTAATGAGCAGTTCTTC.